The clone carrying this T cell receptor beta chain was picked up a small number of times. Here immunoSEQ multiplex PCR was the method, and the copy in TCRdb shows in-frame clones only, minus some. This table has some 110,000 clones, 87% appearing once. Per the germline V gene, CDR1 is SGHNT and CDR2 is YYREEE (reference sequence). This CDR3 comprises 11 residues. The ends were cut back, 5 bases at V and 4 bases at J, with 6 bases in the middle. The source of the sample is a study of blood T cell repertoires in COVID-19. The chain employs TRBV5-4 and TRBJ2-5; the D gene is possibly TRBD2 (6 bases). The TCR sequence derives from a man between 50 and 59 years old with acute or convalescent COVID-19. Sequences were obtained from peripheral blood. The CDR3 region is CASRGGETQYF. CDR3 sequence (DNA): TGTGCCAGCAGGGGAGGAGAGACCCAGTACTTC.